A single T cell receptor (beta chain) is shown here with its context. Antigen unknown. The junction departs from the called germline gene at one end, perhaps through a read error. This same CDR3 is encoded by further DNA sequences in the sample. The data originate from a study of cytomegalovirus exposure and HLA in healthy donors. Study-wide points: It is likely that the observed cluster of highly shared sequence variants was a sequencing artifact.

The PCR used 60 Vbeta and 13 Jbeta primers. Clones were sequenced by immunoSEQ multiplex PCR, and TCRdb holds only the in-frame ones, with some missing. The table shows some 150,000 clones, with around three quarters occurring only once. The sample comprised PBMCs. The sequence came from a woman aged 50 to 60 in good health and CMV-seronegative.

The CDR3 reads CASSSGHTTPGELFF. As DNA, the CDR3 is TGCGCCAGCAGCTCTGGACATACAACGCCGGGGGAGCTGTTTTTT. The genes are TRBV7-2 and TRBJ2-2; a weak D match, TRBD1 (5 bases). Germline V CDR1 and CDR2: SGHTA, FQGNSA. The CDR3 is 15 residues long. Full variable domain (outside the CDR3, taken from reference TRBV7-2 and TRBJ2-2): GAGVSQSPSNKVTEKGKDVELRCDPISGHTALYWYRQSLGQGLEFLIYFQGNSAPDKSGLPSDRFSAERTGGSVSTLTIQRTQQEDSAVYLCASSSGHTTPGELFFGEGSRLTVL.